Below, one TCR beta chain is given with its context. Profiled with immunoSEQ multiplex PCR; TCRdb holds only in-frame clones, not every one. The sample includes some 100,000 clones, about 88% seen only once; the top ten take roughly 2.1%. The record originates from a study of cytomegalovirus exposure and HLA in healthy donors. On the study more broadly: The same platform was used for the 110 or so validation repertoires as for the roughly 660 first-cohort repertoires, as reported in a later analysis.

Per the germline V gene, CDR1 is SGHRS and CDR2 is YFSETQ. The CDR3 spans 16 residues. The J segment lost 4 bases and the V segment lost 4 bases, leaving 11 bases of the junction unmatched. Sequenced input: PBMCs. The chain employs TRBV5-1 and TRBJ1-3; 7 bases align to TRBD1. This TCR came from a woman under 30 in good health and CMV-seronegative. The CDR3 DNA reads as TGCGCCAGCAGCCTCCCGACAGGGTCGGGAGGAAACACCATATATTTT. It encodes CASSLPTGSGGNTIYF. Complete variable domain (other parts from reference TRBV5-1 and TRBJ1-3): KAGVTQTPRYLIKTRGQQVTLSCSPISGHRSVSWYQQTPGQGLQFLFEYFSETQRNKGNFPGRFSGRQFSNSRSEMNVSTLELGDSALYLCASSLPTGSGGNTIYFGEGSWLTVV.